This T cell receptor beta chain was profiled in a study of cytomegalovirus exposure and HLA in healthy donors. Study observations and caveats: TCR sequences were mostly rare, though some public TCRs occurred in many donors. Being productive about 90% or about 30% of the time was typical of most TCR beta V segments in an earlier analysis.

This clone was counted only a few times. Its antigen is currently unknown. PCR primers comprised 60 Vbeta and 13 Jbeta primers. TCRdb keeps only in-frame clones here, not all; method: immunoSEQ multiplex PCR. The data contain hundreds of thousands of clones, more than 60% of them seen just once; the ten biggest clones take up approximately 1.9%. Sequences were obtained from PBMCs. The TCR comes from a woman in her twenties or thirties in good health and CMV-seronegative.

The chain's CDR3 is CASSREEAFF. Written as DNA, the CDR3 is TGTGCCAGCAGCAGGGAGGAGGCTTTCTTT. The chain recombines TRBV9 with TRBJ1-1; D is unresolved. Germline lookup yields CDR1 SGDLS and CDR2 YYNGEE. The CDR3 sequence is 10 residues long. V lost 4 bases and J lost 11, with 9 bases in between.